This T cell receptor beta chain stems from a study of immune characterization of retroperitoneal liposarcoma. TCRdb itself ran the PCR reads through MiXCR, one entry per CDR3 protein. Of about 10,000 distinct CDR3 sequences listed, about 30% are singletons. Germline CDR1 and CDR2: MNHNS and SASEGT. V was trimmed by 8 bases and J by 5 bases, leaving 9 bases between them. This CDR3 has 11 residues. This TCR was sampled from a female donor with retroperitoneal liposarcoma. The chain joins TRBV6-1 to TRBJ1-1, with D possibly being TRBD1 (5 bases). Source material: tumor tissue. The CDR3 here is CASRDLTEAFF. Written as DNA, the CDR3 is TGTGCCAGCCGGGACTTGACTGAAGCTTTCTTT.